This TCR beta chain derives from a study of OX40 agonist ivuxolimab in advanced cancers. With respect to this clone: Its target is unknown.

The assay was immunoSEQ multiplex PCR, and TCRdb's table has in-frame clones only and misses some. The sample lists about 79,000 clones, 84% occurring once. Overall study findings and caveats: CD8+ T cells averaged more expanded clones than CD4+.

Germline-derived CDR1 and CDR2 are MNHNS and SASEGT. The CDR3 length is 14 residues. The J segment lost 4 bases and the V segment lost 8 bases, leaving 7 bases of the junction unmatched. The clonotype was recovered from an adult with an advanced solid tumor such as melanoma, head and neck, liver or kidney cancer. Here the sequenced sample was CD4+ or CD8+ T cells sorted from blood, taken in a trial of the OX40 agonist ivuxolimab. This chain links TRBV6-1 with TRBJ2-2, with TRBD1 matching 7 bases. This CDR3 reads CASRDRVRTGELFF. CDR3 DNA sequence: TGTGCCAGCCGAGACAGGGTTCGCACCGGGGAGCTGTTTTTT.